This T cell receptor (beta chain) stems from a study of cytomegalovirus exposure and HLA in healthy donors. In regard to this clone: The antigen is not known.

The CDR3 covers 15 residues. The V and J ends lost 0 bases and 3 bases, in that order; junction bases with no gene match: 3. Germline V gives CDR1 MNHEY, CDR2 SVGAGI. The PCR made use of 60 Vbeta and 13 Jbeta primers. Profiled with immunoSEQ multiplex PCR; TCRdb holds only in-frame clones, not every one. The sample holds over 150,000 clones; more than 80% are singletons and the top ten take 7%. Whole-study results and caveats: TCR beta V- and J-gene trimming, according to a later analysis, was linked to a missense DCLRE1C variant. Immune exposure was documented only through CMV serostatus. Sequencing probably produced one cluster of sequence variants that were highly shared. A later analysis reportedly identified an Asian-associated ancestry cluster as carrying fewer N-insertions than the roughly 720-donor mean.

Source material: PBMCs. This sequence joins TRBV6-5 and TRBJ2-7; TRBD1 aligns across 9 bases. The sequence was collected from a woman in her thirties in good health and CMV-seropositive. The CDR3 spells CASSYSRDRVYEQYF. The CDR3 DNA follows: TGTGCCAGCAGTTACTCGAGGGACAGGGTCTACGAGCAGTACTTC.